This T cell receptor (beta chain) was sequenced during a study of T cell responses to AZD1222 COVID-19 vaccine. Analyses pooled second doses at about 4 or about 12 weeks. Study conclusions and caveats: Donors, mostly white British, included more females; clonal diversity was possibly underestimated.

This clone is a singleton in its sample. The antigen is unknown. Germline loops: CDR1 SQVTM, CDR2 ANQGSEA. The CDR3 is 10 amino acids. Trimming took 7 bases from V and 6 from J, leaving 8 bases between them. The assay was immunoSEQ multiplex PCR, and TCRdb's table has in-frame clones only and misses some. The sample contains some 120,000 clones, 85% to 95% of which appear only once. This TCR was recovered from an adult who received the AZD1222 COVID-19 vaccine. The source was peripheral blood, collected 28 days after the second AZD1222 dose. The chain uses TRBV29-1 and TRBJ2-3, with D possibly being TRBD2 (5 bases). The CDR3 loop is CSGSGDTQYF. The CDR3 coding sequence is TGCAGCGGGTCGGGGGATACGCAGTATTTT.